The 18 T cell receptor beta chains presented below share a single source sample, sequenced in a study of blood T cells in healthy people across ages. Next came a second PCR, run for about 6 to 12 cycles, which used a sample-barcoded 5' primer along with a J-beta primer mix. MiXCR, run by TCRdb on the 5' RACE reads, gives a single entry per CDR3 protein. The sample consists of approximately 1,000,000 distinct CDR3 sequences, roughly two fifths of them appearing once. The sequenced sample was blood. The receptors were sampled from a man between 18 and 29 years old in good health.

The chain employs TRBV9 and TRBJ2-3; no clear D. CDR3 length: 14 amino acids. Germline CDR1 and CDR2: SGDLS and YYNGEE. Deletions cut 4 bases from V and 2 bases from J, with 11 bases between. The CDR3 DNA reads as TGTGCCAGCAGCACCCGACCAGTCACAGATACGCAGTATTTT. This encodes CASSTRPVTDTQYF.

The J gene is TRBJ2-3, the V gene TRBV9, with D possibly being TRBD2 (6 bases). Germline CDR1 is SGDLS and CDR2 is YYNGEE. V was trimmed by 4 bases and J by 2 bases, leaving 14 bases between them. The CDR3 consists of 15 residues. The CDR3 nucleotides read TGTGCCAGCAGCCGTAGCGGACGCATCACAGATACGCAGTATTTT. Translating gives CASSRSGRITDTQYF.

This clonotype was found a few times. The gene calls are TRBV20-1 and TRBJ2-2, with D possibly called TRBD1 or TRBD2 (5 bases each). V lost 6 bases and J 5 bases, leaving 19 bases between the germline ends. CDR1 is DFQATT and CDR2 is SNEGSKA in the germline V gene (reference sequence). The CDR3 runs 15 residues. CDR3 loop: CSATSRGPGTGELFF. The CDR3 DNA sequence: TGCAGTGCCACAAGCCGGGGCCCGGGGACCGGGGAGCTGTTTTTT.

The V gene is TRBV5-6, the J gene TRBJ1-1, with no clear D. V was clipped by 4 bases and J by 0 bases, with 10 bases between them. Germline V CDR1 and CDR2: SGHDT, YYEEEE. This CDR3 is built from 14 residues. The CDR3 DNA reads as TGTGCCAGCAGCCAACTCTCCGTGAACACTGAAGCTTTCTTT. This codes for CASSQLSVNTEAFF. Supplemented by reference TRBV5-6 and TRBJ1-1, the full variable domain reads DAGVTQSPTHLIKTRGQQVTLRCSPKSGHDTVSWYQQALGQGPQFIFQYYEEEERQRGNFPDRFSGHQFPNYSSELNVNALLLGDSALYLCASSQLSVNTEAFFGQGTRLTVV.

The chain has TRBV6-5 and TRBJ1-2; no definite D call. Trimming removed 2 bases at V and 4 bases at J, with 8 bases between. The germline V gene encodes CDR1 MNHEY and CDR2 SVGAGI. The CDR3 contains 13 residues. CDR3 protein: CASSYVGGYGYTF. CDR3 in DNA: TGTGCCAGCAGTTACGTAGGAGGCTATGGCTACACCTTC.

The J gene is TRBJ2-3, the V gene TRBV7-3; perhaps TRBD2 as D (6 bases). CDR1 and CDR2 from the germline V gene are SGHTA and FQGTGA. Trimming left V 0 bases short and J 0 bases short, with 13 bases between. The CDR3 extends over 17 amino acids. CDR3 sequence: CASSLTVGGTSTDTQYF. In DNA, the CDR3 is TGTGCCAGCAGCTTAACCGTTGGGGGGACTAGCACAGATACGCAGTATTTT.

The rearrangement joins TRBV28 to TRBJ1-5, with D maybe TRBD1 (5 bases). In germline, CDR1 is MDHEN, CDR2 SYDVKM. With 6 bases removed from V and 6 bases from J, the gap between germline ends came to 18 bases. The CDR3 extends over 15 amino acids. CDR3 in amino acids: CASSLSWDSSQPQHF. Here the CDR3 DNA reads TGTGCCAGCAGCCTCTCCTGGGACTCCTCTCAGCCCCAGCATTTT.

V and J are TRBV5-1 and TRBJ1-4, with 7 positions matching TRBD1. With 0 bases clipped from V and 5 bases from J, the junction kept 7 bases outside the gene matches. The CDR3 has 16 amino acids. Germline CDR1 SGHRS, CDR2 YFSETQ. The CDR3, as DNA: TGCGCCAGCAGCTTGGAGTACCGGGACAGCAATGAAAAACTGTTTTTT. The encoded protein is CASSLEYRDSNEKLFF.

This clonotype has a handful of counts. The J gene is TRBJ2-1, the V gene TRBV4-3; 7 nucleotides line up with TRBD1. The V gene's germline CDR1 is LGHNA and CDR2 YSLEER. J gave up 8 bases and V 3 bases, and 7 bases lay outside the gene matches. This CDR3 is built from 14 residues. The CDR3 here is CASSQRQGLDEQFF. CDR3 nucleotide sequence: TGCGCCAGCAGCCAGCGACAGGGTCTTGATGAGCAGTTCTTC.

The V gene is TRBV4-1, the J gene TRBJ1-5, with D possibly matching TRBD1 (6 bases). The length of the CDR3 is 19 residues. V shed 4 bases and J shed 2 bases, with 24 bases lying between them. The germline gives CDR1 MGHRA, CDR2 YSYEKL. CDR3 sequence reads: CASSRHLLQGSGGNQPQHF. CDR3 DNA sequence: TGCGCCAGCAGCCGCCATCTATTACAGGGTTCAGGGGGCAATCAGCCCCAGCATTTT.

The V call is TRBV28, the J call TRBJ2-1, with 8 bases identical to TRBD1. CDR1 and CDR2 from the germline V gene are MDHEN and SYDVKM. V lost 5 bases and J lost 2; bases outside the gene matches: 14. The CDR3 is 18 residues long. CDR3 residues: CASSLSGTGPTTYNEQFF. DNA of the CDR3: TGTGCCAGCAGTCTCTCCGGGACAGGCCCTACGACCTACAATGAGCAGTTCTTC. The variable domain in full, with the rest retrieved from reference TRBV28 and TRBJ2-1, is DVKVTQSSRYLVKRTGEKVFLECVQDMDHENMFWYRQDPGLGLRLIYFSYDVKMKEKGDIPEGYSVSREKKERFSLILESASTNQTSMYLCASSLSGTGPTTYNEQFFGPGTRLTVL.

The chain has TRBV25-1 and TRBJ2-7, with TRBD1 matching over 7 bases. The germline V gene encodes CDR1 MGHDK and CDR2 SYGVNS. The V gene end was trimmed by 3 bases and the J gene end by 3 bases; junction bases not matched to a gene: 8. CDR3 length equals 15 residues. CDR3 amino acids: CASSDPGQPNYEQYF. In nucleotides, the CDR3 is TGTGCCAGCAGTGACCCGGGACAGCCCAACTACGAGCAGTACTTC.

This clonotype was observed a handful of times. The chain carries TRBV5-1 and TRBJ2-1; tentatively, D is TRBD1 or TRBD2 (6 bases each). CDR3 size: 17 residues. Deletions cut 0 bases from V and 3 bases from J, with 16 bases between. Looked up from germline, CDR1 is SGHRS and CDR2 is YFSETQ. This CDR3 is CASSLGKGGGNYNEQFF. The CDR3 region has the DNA TGCGCCAGCAGCTTGGGGAAAGGAGGGGGGAACTACAATGAGCAGTTCTTC. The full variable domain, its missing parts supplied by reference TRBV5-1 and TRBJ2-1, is KAGVTQTPRYLIKTRGQQVTLSCSPISGHRSVSWYQQTPGQGLQFLFEYFSETQRNKGNFPGRFSGRQFSNSRSEMNVSTLELGDSALYLCASSLGKGGGNYNEQFFGPGTRLTVL.

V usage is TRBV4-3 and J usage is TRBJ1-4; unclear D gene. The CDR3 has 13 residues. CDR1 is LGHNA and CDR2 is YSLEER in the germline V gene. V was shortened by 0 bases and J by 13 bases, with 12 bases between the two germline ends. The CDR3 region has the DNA TGCGCCAGCAGCCAAGATACGGCGGAGGTACTGTTTTTT. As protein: CASSQDTAEVLFF.

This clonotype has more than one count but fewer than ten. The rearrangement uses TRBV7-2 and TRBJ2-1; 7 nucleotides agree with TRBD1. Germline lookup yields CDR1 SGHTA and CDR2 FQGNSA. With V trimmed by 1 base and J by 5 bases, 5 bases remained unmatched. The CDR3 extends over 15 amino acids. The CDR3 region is CASSLVRGLDNEQFF. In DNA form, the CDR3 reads TGTGCCAGCAGCTTAGTCAGGGGGTTGGACAATGAGCAGTTCTTC.

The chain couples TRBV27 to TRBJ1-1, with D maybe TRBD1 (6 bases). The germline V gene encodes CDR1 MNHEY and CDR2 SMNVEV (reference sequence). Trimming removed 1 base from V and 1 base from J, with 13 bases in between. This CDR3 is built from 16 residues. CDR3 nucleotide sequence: TGTGCCAGCAGTTTATGGGTCGGGGGCAAGAACACTGAAGCTTTCTTT. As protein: CASSLWVGGKNTEAFF.

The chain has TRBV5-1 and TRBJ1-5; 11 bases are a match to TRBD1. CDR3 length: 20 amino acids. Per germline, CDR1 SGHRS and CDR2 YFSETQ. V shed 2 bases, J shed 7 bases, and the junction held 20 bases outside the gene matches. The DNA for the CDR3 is TGCGCCAGCAGCTTATTGATAGGACAGGGGGCTAAAAGAAAGGGCCAGCCCCAGCATTTT. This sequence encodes CASSLLIGQGAKRKGQPQHF.

CDR3 sequence: CASSGSGTPNTEAFF. The CDR3 DNA sequence: TGCGCCAGCAGCGGATCCGGGACACCGAACACTGAAGCTTTCTTT. The chain joins TRBV5-1 to TRBJ1-1, with D maybe TRBD1 (6 bases). Germline loops: CDR1 SGHRS, CDR2 YFSETQ. The V and J ends lost 4 bases and 1 base respectively, with 14 bases between them. The CDR3 consists of 15 residues.